A single sample is the source of the 32 T cell receptor beta chains below, sequenced in a study of blood T cell repertoires in COVID-19. Measured with immunoSEQ multiplex PCR; TCRdb has only the in-frame clones, and not every one. There are tens of thousands of clones in the sample; 75% to 90% occur only once, and roughly 10% lies in the top ten. Sequencing was done on a sample of peripheral blood. The receptors shown here come from a man aged 25-45 years with COVID-19, enrolled during active disease.

The chain couples TRBV12-3 or TRBV12-4 to TRBJ1-6; D is uncertain. V lost 6 bases and J 9 bases, leaving 12 bases between the germline ends. The CDR3 is 13 residues long. CDR3 residues: CASSPVNSSPLHF. The CDR3 region has the DNA TGTGCCAGCAGCCCGGTTAATTCTTCACCCCTCCACTTT.

The gene calls are TRBV5-4 and TRBJ2-3; 9 bases map to TRBD2. CDR3 length equals 14 residues. Germline V gene lookup returns CDR1 SGHNT and CDR2 YYREEE (reference sequence). Trimming cost V 4 bases and J 3 bases; bases outside gene matches: 3. CDR3 residues: CASSHLAGTDTQYF. The CDR3 bases are TGTGCCAGCAGCCATCTAGCGGGAACAGATACGCAGTATTTT.

CDR3 loop: CASSEFQGAPSPQHF. For the CDR3, the DNA is TGTGCCAGCAGTGAATTCCAGGGGGCTCCTTCGCCCCAGCATTTT. The chain has TRBV6-1 and TRBJ1-5, with 8 bases lining up with TRBD1. The CDR3 is 15 amino acids. Per the germline V gene, CDR1 is MNHNS and CDR2 is SASEGT. With 2 bases clipped from V and 9 bases from J, the junction kept 9 bases outside the gene matches.

The chain uses TRBV7-9 and TRBJ1-1; perhaps TRBD1 as D (6 bases). The V end was cut by 5 bases, the J end by 2 bases, with 15 bases between. Germline lookup yields CDR1 SEHNR and CDR2 FQNEAQ (reference sequence). The CDR3 is 15 amino acids. CDR3 sequence reads: CASSPGGGGNTEAFF. The CDR3 DNA is TGTGCCAGCAGCCCCGGGGGAGGGGGTAACACTGAAGCTTTCTTT.

The rearrangement uses TRBV18 and TRBJ2-7; 8 bases match TRBD2. CDR3 size: 15 residues. The trim removed 4 bases at V and 0 bases at J, leaving 5 bases unmatched. The germline V gene has CDR1 KGHSH and CDR2 LQKENI. CDR3 sequence: CASSLGTSYSYEQYF. CDR3 DNA: TGTGCCAGCTCACTAGGGACTAGTTACTCCTACGAGCAGTACTTC.

The chain carries TRBV7-2 and TRBJ1-4; TRBD1 matches at 7 bases. CDR1 and CDR2 (germline): SGHTA, FQGNSA. This CDR3 is built from 15 residues. V shed 5 bases, J shed 4 bases, and the junction held 7 bases outside the gene matches. The CDR3 DNA reads TGTGCCAGCAGCCCAGGGGGACATATTAATGAAAAACTGTTTTTT. Encoded protein: CASSPGGHINEKLFF.

J is TRBJ1-2 and V is TRBV6-5, with D perhaps matching TRBD1 (5 bases). The CDR3 loop spans 14 amino acids. V gave up 8 bases and J gave up 1 base, with 14 bases separating them. Germline values: CDR1 MNHEY, CDR2 SVGAGI. The CDR3 protein is CASRPGGSNYGYTF. CDR3 bases: TGTGCCAGCCGCCCCGGGGGGAGTAACTATGGCTACACCTTC.

This chain uses TRBV7-9 with TRBJ2-3; no clear D gene. The germline V gene has CDR1 SEHNR and CDR2 FQNEAQ (reference sequence). CDR3 length equals 13 residues. The germline V and J ends were trimmed by 5 bases and 1 base, with 7 bases remaining between them. The CDR3 DNA follows: TGTGCCAGCAGCCCACAAGGCACAGATACGCAGTATTTT. Its protein is CASSPQGTDTQYF.

The chain links TRBV7-9 to TRBJ1-2; 9 nucleotides align to TRBD1. V trimming: 4 bases; J trimming: 4 bases; junction bases outside the gene matches: 7. The CDR3 has 15 residues. CDR1 is SEHNR, CDR2 FQNEAQ, per germline (reference sequence). CDR3 nucleotides: TGTGCCAGCAGCTCCGGGACAGGGTTACTCTATGGCTACACCTTC. Its protein is CASSSGTGLLYGYTF.

The rearrangement uses TRBV28 and TRBJ2-7; D is perhaps TRBD2 (6 bases). The V gene's germline CDR1 is MDHEN and CDR2 SYDVKM. V shed 5 bases and J shed 4 bases, with 21 bases lying between them. This CDR3 contains 16 residues. The CDR3 nucleotides are TGTGCCAGCAGTCCAGGCGTCGGCAGGGCGGGGTACGAGCAGTACTTC. Translating gives CASSPGVGRAGYEQYF.

The CDR3 DNA sequence: TGTGCCAGCAGCTTAAACGCGGGAGACACTGAAGCTTTCTTT. Its protein is CASSLNAGDTEAFF. The V call is TRBV11-1, the J call TRBJ1-1, with D uncertain. CDR1 is SGHAT and CDR2 is FQDESV in the germline V gene (reference sequence). The CDR3 length is 14 residues. The V end was cut by 2 bases, the J end by 3 bases, with 10 bases between.

J is TRBJ2-1 and V is TRBV7-2; D remains unclear. The germline CDR1 and CDR2 sequences are SGHTA and FQGNSA. Trimming stripped 8 bases from V and 9 bases from J, with 8 bases between. The CDR3 consists of 10 residues. In nucleotides, the CDR3 is TGTGCCAGCCGCCTCGGTGAGCAGTTCTTC. Protein sequence: CASRLGEQFF.

The genes are TRBV9 and TRBJ2-6, with a possible D match to TRBD2 (6 bases). Trimming pared 0 bases from V and 1 base from J, leaving 14 bases between. Germline V gene lookup returns CDR1 SGDLS and CDR2 YYNGEE. The CDR3 runs 18 residues. CDR3 amino acids: CASSVEEGRRSGANVLTF. Here the CDR3 DNA reads TGTGCCAGCAGCGTAGAAGAGGGGAGGCGGTCTGGGGCCAACGTCCTGACTTTC.

This clone was counted only a few times. Distinct nucleotide sequences in the sample also encode this CDR3. This chain connects TRBV6-4 to TRBJ2-3; 9 bases agree with TRBD2. The CDR3 is 15 residues long. V gave up 0 bases and J gave up 3 bases; unmatched junction bases: 1. CDR1 and CDR2 from the germline V gene are MRHNA and SNTAGT. CDR3 sequence: CASSDSSGGTDTQYF. The CDR3 DNA follows: TGTGCCAGCAGTGACTCGAGCGGGGGGACAGATACGCAGTATTTT.

The chain joins TRBV5-6 to TRBJ2-3; 8 positions match TRBD1. The J segment lost 4 bases and the V segment lost 4 bases, leaving 11 bases of the junction unmatched. CDR1 is SGHDT, CDR2 YYEEEE, per germline. The CDR3 extends over 16 amino acids. DNA of the CDR3: TGTGCCAGCAGCAGCACAGGGGGTGCTAGGTCAGATACGCAGTATTTT. Amino acid sequence: CASSSTGGARSDTQYF.

The chain carries TRBV5-1 and TRBJ2-5, with D unclear. Germline CDR1 is SGHRS and CDR2 is YFSETQ. The CDR3 is 13 residues long. V lost 0 bases and J lost 5, with 8 bases in between. The CDR3 spells CASSLVGRETQYF. The CDR3 DNA reads TGCGCCAGCAGCTTGGTGGGCCGGGAGACCCAGTACTTC.

The chain links TRBV18 to TRBJ1-2; the match to TRBD1 covers 9 bases. Germline assignment: CDR1 KGHSH and CDR2 LQKENI. The CDR3 has 15 amino acids. With V trimmed by 1 base and J by 4 bases, 4 bases remained unmatched. The CDR3 sequence is CASSPRGQGSYGYTF. The CDR3 DNA reads TGTGCCAGCTCACCACGGGGACAGGGATCCTATGGCTACACCTTC.

The rearrangement links TRBV10-1 to TRBJ2-3; 10 bases match TRBD2. V lost 4 bases, J lost 4 bases, and 5 bases stayed unmatched. The germline gives CDR1 WNHNN, CDR2 SYGVQD (reference sequence). This CDR3 comprises 15 residues. The CDR3 bases are TGCGCCAGCAGTGCTAGAGCGGGAGGGCCAGATACGCAGTATTTT. Protein product: CASSARAGGPDTQYF.

The gene calls are TRBV9 and TRBJ1-3; 9 bases fit TRBD1. V lost 3 bases to trimming and J lost 2 bases; unmatched junction nucleotides: 9. The germline V gene has CDR1 SGDLS and CDR2 YYNGEE. The CDR3 spans 17 residues. CDR3 in DNA: TGTGCCAGCAGCGCAACCGCCGGGACAGGGACTGGAAACACCATATATTTT. It is translated as CASSATAGTGTGNTIYF.

V and J are TRBV30 and TRBJ2-3, with D hard to call. There are 15 residues in the CDR3. Trimming took off 1 base at V and 6 bases at J, with 17 bases between the two ends. The germline CDR1 and CDR2 sequences are GTSNPN and SVGIG (reference sequence). The CDR3 coding sequence is TGTGCCTGGAGTGGAGGCGGTCAGCCGTGGGATACGCAGTATTTT. The encoded protein is CAWSGGGQPWDTQYF.

This rearrangement joins TRBV27 to TRBJ1-2; D is unclear. The CDR3 covers 17 residues. CDR1 and CDR2 (germline): MNHEY, SMNVEV (reference sequence). Trimming cost V 2 bases and J 4 bases, with 20 bases left between them. The CDR3 sequence: CASSLQAGTPLGYGYTF. DNA for the CDR3: TGTGCCAGCAGTTTACAAGCAGGAACCCCTCTGGGCTATGGCTACACCTTC.

This clone has a handful of counts. The rearrangement uses TRBV10-1 and TRBJ2-1, with 8 bases fitting TRBD1. From germline, CDR1 is WNHNN and CDR2 SYGVQD (reference sequence). The CDR3 extends over 15 amino acids. V trimming: 2 bases; J trimming: 2 bases; junction bases outside the gene matches: 2. This CDR3 is CASSELDRAYNEQFF. The CDR3 DNA reads TGCGCCAGCAGTGAGCTGGACAGGGCCTACAATGAGCAGTTCTTC.

V gene TRBV9 combines with J gene TRBJ1-1; a weak D match, TRBD1 (5 bases). The CDR3 covers 15 residues. Germline CDR1 SGDLS, CDR2 YYNGEE. Trimming cost V 0 bases and J 5 bases, with 14 bases left between them. In nucleotides, the CDR3 is TGTGCCAGCAGCGTAGAAGGGGCAGGGTGGACTGAAGCTTTCTTT. This translates into CASSVEGAGWTEAFF.

This chain uses TRBV28 with TRBJ2-7, with D possibly TRBD1 on 8 matching bases. There are 15 residues in the CDR3. V was clipped by 5 bases and J by 2 bases, with 16 bases between them. Germline V gene lookup returns CDR1 MDHEN and CDR2 SYDVKM. This CDR3 is CASSQTGGEPYEQYF. DNA for the CDR3: TGTGCCAGCAGTCAAACAGGGGGGGAGCCCTACGAGCAGTACTTC.

The chain employs TRBV4-1 and TRBJ2-7; 11 bases fit TRBD2. With V trimmed by 1 base and J by 2 bases, 10 bases remained unmatched. The CDR3 is 18 amino acids. CDR1 and CDR2 from the germline V gene are MGHRA and YSYEKL. The CDR3: CASSQGLAGISDPYEQYF. In DNA form, the CDR3 reads TGCGCCAGCAGCCAAGGACTAGCGGGGATATCGGATCCCTACGAGCAGTACTTC.

The V call is TRBV7-9, the J call TRBJ1-1; D is uncertain. Germline V CDR1 and CDR2: SEHNR, FQNEAQ (reference sequence). V shed 1 base and J shed 7 bases, with 10 bases lying between them. The CDR3 extends over 13 amino acids. The chain's CDR3 is CASSLVENHEAFF. The CDR3 nucleotides read TGTGCCAGCAGCTTAGTCGAGAACCATGAAGCTTTCTTT. Drawing the rest from reference TRBV7-9 and TRBJ1-1, the complete variable domain is DTGVSQNPRHKITKRGQNVTFRCDPISEHNRLYWYRQTLGQGPEFLTYFQNEAQLEKSRLLSDRFSAERPKGSFSTLEIQRTEQGDSAMYLCASSLVENHEAFFGQGTRLTVV.

The V call is TRBV15, the J call TRBJ1-5; D is perhaps TRBD1 (6 bases). Trimming removed 0 bases from V and 4 bases from J, with 10 bases in between. CDR3 length: 15 amino acids. CDR1 and CDR2 from the germline V gene are LNHNV and YYDKDF (reference sequence). CDR3 residues: CATSRERQGNQPQHF. The CDR3 DNA follows: TGTGCCACCAGCAGAGAGAGGCAGGGGAATCAGCCCCAGCATTTT.

V and J are TRBV9 and TRBJ2-7; perhaps TRBD2 as D (6 bases). The CDR3 runs to 13 residues. Germline-derived CDR1 and CDR2 are SGDLS and YYNGEE. The germline V and J ends were trimmed by 4 bases and 6 bases, with 14 bases remaining between them. The CDR3 coding sequence is TGTGCCAGCAGCCCGGGTAGCGGACCCGAGCAGTACTTC. Translated: CASSPGSGPEQYF.

The chain uses TRBV24-1 and TRBJ2-1, with 10 positions matching TRBD2. V shed 0 bases and J 11 bases; nucleotides not matched to a gene: 12. Germline V gene data show CDR1 as KGHDR and CDR2 as SFDVKD. The CDR3 consists of 17 residues. The DNA for the CDR3 is TGTGCCACCAGTGATTTGTTTGAGACTAGCGGGCTCAACAAGCAGTTCTTC. This codes for CATSDLFETSGLNKQFF.

The V call is TRBV10-3, the J call TRBJ2-1; 7 bases align to TRBD1. Germline CDR1 ENHRY, CDR2 SYGVKD. Unmatched junction bases numbered 6, after V lost 4 bases and J lost 0 bases. The CDR3 has 16 residues. Here the CDR3 reads CAISVSDRASYNEQFF. CDR3 DNA: TGTGCCATCAGTGTCTCTGACAGGGCCTCCTACAATGAGCAGTTCTTC.

V and J are TRBV7-2 and TRBJ1-1; D is unclear. Trimming left V 5 bases short and J 0 bases short, with 10 bases between. Germline V lookup: CDR1 SGHTA, CDR2 FQGNSA. The CDR3 covers 14 residues. CDR3 in DNA: TGTGCCAGCAGCCTCGTAAAAATGAACACTGAAGCTTTCTTT. Its translation: CASSLVKMNTEAFF.

The V and J genes are TRBV2 and TRBJ1-1; no reliable D call. The CDR3 length is 14 residues. Per the germline V gene, CDR1 is SNHLY and CDR2 is FYNNEI. V dropped 6 bases and J dropped 2 bases, with 13 bases sitting between them. CDR3 nucleotides: TGTGCCAGCAGCCCTGCGGGCTTCAACACTGAAGCTTTCTTT. It specifies CASSPAGFNTEAFF.